These T cell receptor beta chains were read from a single sample in a study of patients and donors after allogeneic stem cell transplantation. TCRdb reprocessed the RT-PCR reads via MiXCR and lists one record per CDR3 protein. The sample yields about a million distinct CDR3 sequences, approximately 18% seen once. The sample consisted of blood, either unsorted or a sorted T cell fraction (not recorded which). The receptors originated from a human donor who was either an allogeneic HSCT recipient or a stem cell or donor lymphocyte infusion donor (not recorded which). It is not recorded whose cells these are; they may come from a transplant donor. The CDR3 runs from the conserved cysteine through the conserved F or W. A D gene is named only where the DNA matches it firmly. Rows may omit the clone size; those that give it use once, few, many or a size class.

d_gene,v_gene,abundance,j_gene,CDR3aa,CDR3nt
TRBD1,TRBV5-1,-,TRBJ1-1,CASSFQGGPREAFF,TGCGCCAGCAGCTTCCAGGGGGGCCCGAGGGAAGCTTTCTTT
TRBD2,TRBV25-1,-,TRBJ2-7,CASSEYLAGSYEQYF,TGTGCCAGCAGTGAATACCTAGCGGGCTCCTACGAGCAGTACTTC
-,TRBV10-3,-,TRBJ2-7,CAISEVSDYEQYF,TGTGCCATCAGTGAGGTATCAGACTACGAGCAGTACTTC
-,TRBV25-1,few,TRBJ1-2,CASSVGPFYGYTF,TGTGCCAGCAGTGTGGGACCCTTCTATGGCTACACCTTC
-,TRBV3-1,-,TRBJ2-2,CASSQSSGRNTGELFF,TGTGCCAGCAGCCAAAGTAGCGGCCGGAACACCGGGGAGCTGTTTTTT
-,TRBV29-1,few,TRBJ2-5,CSAVRDTSEGETQYF,TGCAGCGCTGTCAGGGACACCTCCGAGGGAGAGACCCAGTACTTC
TRBD1,TRBV5-4,once,TRBJ2-2,CASSLAGNRGGGGRDTGELFF,TGTGCCAGCAGCTTGGCTGGGAACAGGGGTGGCGGAGGCCGGGACACCGGGGAGCTGTTTTTT
TRBD2,TRBV12-3/TRBV12-4,few,TRBJ2-7,CASRISGGASYEQYF,TGTGCCAGCAGGATTAGCGGGGGGGCCTCCTACGAGCAGTACTTC
TRBD2,TRBV11-2,-,TRBJ2-3,CASSGLTSGRGHTQYF,TGTGCCAGCAGCGGGCTGACTAGCGGGAGAGGACATACGCAGTATTTT
-,TRBV5-1,-,TRBJ2-3,CASSQTPTDTQYF,TGCGCCAGCAGCCAGACCCCCACAGATACGCAGTATTTT
-,TRBV12-3/TRBV12-4,many,TRBJ1-2,CASSLGTVTYGYTF,TGTGCCAGCAGTTTAGGGACGGTGACTTATGGCTACACCTTC
TRBD2,TRBV9,-,TRBJ2-7,CASSVGGLGSGDSYEQYF,TGTGCCAGCAGCGTAGGAGGGCTTGGAAGCGGGGACTCCTACGAGCAGTACTTC
TRBD2,TRBV10-3,many,TRBJ2-3,CAISGTSGDTDTQYF,TGTGCCATCAGTGGGACTAGCGGGGACACAGATACGCAGTATTTT
TRBD2,TRBV12-3/TRBV12-4,many,TRBJ2-3,CASSELAASTDTQYF,TGTGCCAGCAGTGAACTAGCGGCTAGCACAGATACGCAGTATTTT
-,TRBV4-3,-,TRBJ2-3,CASSQDTATTDTQYF,TGCGCCAGCAGCCAAGACACAGCTACCACAGATACGCAGTATTTT
-,TRBV5-6,few,TRBJ2-5,CASSLGGLGRIEETQYF,TGTGCCAGCAGCTTGGGCGGTTTGGGGCGGATCGAAGAGACCCAGTACTTC
TRBD1,TRBV6-1,few,TRBJ1-5,CASRDRGLHSNQPQHF,TGTGCCAGCAGAGACAGGGGGCTTCATAGCAATCAGCCCCAGCATTTT
-,TRBV24-1,few,TRBJ1-6,CATSVPTTNSPLHF,TGTGCCACCAGTGTTCCGACAACGAATTCACCCCTCCACTTT
TRBD2,TRBV7-2,few,TRBJ2-2,CASSLNLAGVVTGELFF,TGTGCCAGCAGCTTAAACCTAGCGGGAGTGGTAACCGGGGAGCTGTTTTTT
TRBD1,TRBV9,-,TRBJ2-3,CASSVGGGQGADTQYF,TGTGCCAGCAGCGTAGGAGGGGGACAGGGCGCAGATACGCAGTATTTT
-,TRBV29-1,-,TRBJ1-2,CSVGPVEANYGYTF,TGCAGCGTGGGGCCGGTAGAAGCCAACTATGGCTACACCTTC
-,TRBV7-2,few,TRBJ2-7,CASNNVGYEQYF,TGTGCCAGCAACAATGTAGGCTACGAGCAGTACTTC
-,TRBV13,-,TRBJ2-1,CASSQGGGPYNEQFF,TGTGCCAGCAGCCAGGGGGGGGGCCCCTACAATGAGCAGTTCTTC